The 25 T cell receptor beta chains reported below all come from one sample, sequenced in a study of healthy donors' naive CD4 and CD8 T cells. Each TCR library used roughly 0.45 ug of total RNA and a linear amplification protocol. TCRdb ran MiXCR on the reads and lists one entry per CDR3 protein. Altogether roughly 200,000 distinct CDR3 sequences are present, under 85% being singletons, with the ten largest covering approximately 2.5%. Sequenced: naive CD4+ and CD8+ T cells sorted from blood, pooled from several donors. These receptors all stem from a pool of human donors in good health; the sample pools cells from several healthy donors.

This clonotype appeared a few times. The chain employs TRBV2 and TRBJ2-7; D is unresolved. Germline V gene data show CDR1 as SNHLY and CDR2 as FYNNEI. The CDR3 runs 13 residues. Trimming left V 3 bases short and J 6 bases short, with 12 bases between. The CDR3, as DNA: TGTGCCAGCAGTGACAGGTCCCGCGGCGAGCAGTACTTC. Translating it yields CASSDRSRGEQYF.

V gene TRBV20-1 combines with J gene TRBJ2-7; 13 nucleotides align to TRBD2. Unmatched junction bases numbered 1, after V lost 1 base and J lost 1 base. CDR1 is DFQATT, CDR2 SNEGSKA, per germline (reference sequence). CDR3 size: 15 residues. The CDR3 region has the DNA TGCAGTGCTAGAGGACTAGCGGGGGGATCCTACGAGCAGTACTTC. It is translated as CSARGLAGGSYEQYF.

The chain joins TRBV27 to TRBJ2-7; a weak D match, TRBD2 (7 bases). The CDR3 consists of 14 residues. Trimming took 4 bases from V and 4 from J, leaving 14 bases between them. Per the germline V gene, CDR1 is MNHEY and CDR2 is SMNVEV (reference sequence). CDR3 protein: CASSSQGGGYEQYF. The CDR3 DNA sequence: TGTGCCAGCAGTTCCCAAGGGGGAGGGTACGAGCAGTACTTC.

The gene calls are TRBV6-2 or TRBV6-3 and TRBJ2-1; D not certain. CDR3 length equals 14 residues. Germline CDR1 is MNHEY and CDR2 is SVGEGT. Trimming stripped 6 bases from V and 4 bases from J, with 13 bases between. CDR3 sequence: CASRGRVAYNEQFF. The CDR3 nucleotides are TGTGCCAGCAGGGGTCGGGTTGCTTACAATGAGCAGTTCTTC.

The genes are TRBV5-6 and TRBJ2-1; D may correspond to TRBD1 or TRBD2 (5 bases each). The CDR3 spans 15 residues. V was shortened by 0 bases and J by 2 bases, with 9 bases between the two germline ends. Germline CDR1 is SGHDT and CDR2 is YYEEEE. Here the CDR3 reads CASSLVLGAYNEQFF. The DNA of the CDR3 is TGTGCCAGCAGCTTGGTCTTGGGGGCCTACAATGAGCAGTTCTTC. Variable domain in full (rest from reference TRBV5-6 and TRBJ2-1): DAGVTQSPTHLIKTRGQQVTLRCSPKSGHDTVSWYQQALGQGPQFIFQYYEEEERQRGNFPDRFSGHQFPNYSSELNVNALLLGDSALYLCASSLVLGAYNEQFFGPGTRLTVL.

CDR3 protein: CASSEWSTNQPQHF. CDR3 sequence (DNA): TGTGCCAGCAGTGAATGGTCCACTAATCAGCCCCAGCATTTT. The chain combines TRBV6-1 with TRBJ1-5; D ambiguous. CDR3 length: 14 residues. Trimming left V 2 bases short and J 4 bases short, with 9 bases between. Looked up from germline, CDR1 is MNHNS and CDR2 is SASEGT.

The chain links TRBV13 to TRBJ2-7; 7 nucleotides match TRBD1. V lost 5 bases and J lost 3; bases outside the gene matches: 10. Germline-derived CDR1 and CDR2 are PRHDT and FYEKMQ (reference sequence). The CDR3 sequence is 15 residues long. CDR3 region: CASSHLTGSGYEQYF. The CDR3 DNA reads as TGTGCCAGCAGCCATCTGACAGGGTCGGGCTACGAGCAGTACTTC.

This chain connects TRBV18 to TRBJ2-7; 9 bases align to TRBD1. CDR1 and CDR2 (germline): KGHSH, LQKENI. The J segment lost 1 base and the V segment lost 2 bases, leaving 0 bases of the junction unmatched. This CDR3 has 14 amino acids. The chain's CDR3 is CASSPGTGSYEQYV. CDR3 coding DNA: TGTGCCAGCTCACCAGGGACAGGGTCCTACGAGCAGTACGTC.

The chain employs TRBV27 and TRBJ1-5, with D perhaps TRBD1 (6 bases). Germline CDR1 reads MNHEY; CDR2 reads SMNVEV (reference sequence). There are 16 residues in the CDR3. Trimming pared 0 bases from V and 7 bases from J, leaving 16 bases between. CDR3 sequence (DNA): TGTGCCAGCAGTTTATCATACAGGGAGGGCTGGCAGCCCCAGCATTTT. Translating it yields CASSLSYREGWQPQHF.

The chain is built from TRBV19 and TRBJ2-1; D is unclear. V was cut by 3 bases and J by 0 bases, with 9 bases left in between. The germline V gene has CDR1 LNHDA and CDR2 SQIVND (reference sequence). CDR3 size: 15 residues. This CDR3 reads CASSILADSYNEQFF. The CDR3 DNA sequence: TGTGCCAGTAGTATCCTCGCGGACTCCTACAATGAGCAGTTCTTC.

CDR3 in amino acids: CASSQLAGEYNEQFF. The CDR3, as DNA: TGTGCCAGCAGCCAACTAGCGGGAGAATACAATGAGCAGTTCTTC. The V and J genes are TRBV11-2 and TRBJ2-1, with TRBD2 identical over 11 bases. The CDR3 spans 15 residues. The germline V gene has CDR1 SGHAT and CDR2 FQNNGV. Trimming at V came to 5 bases and at J to 4 bases, leaving 4 bases not matched to a gene.

CDR3: CASSLENEQFF. DNA of the CDR3: TGCGCCAGCAGCTTGGAGAATGAGCAGTTCTTC. The chain joins TRBV5-1 to TRBJ2-1; D gene unclear. CDR1 is SGHRS, CDR2 YFSETQ, per germline. The CDR3 totals 11 residues. The V end was cut by 0 bases, the J end by 7 bases, with 2 bases between. Full variable domain (remainder filled in from reference TRBV5-1 and TRBJ2-1): KAGVTQTPRYLIKTRGQQVTLSCSPISGHRSVSWYQQTPGQGLQFLFEYFSETQRNKGNFPGRFSGRQFSNSRSEMNVSTLELGDSALYLCASSLENEQFFGPGTRLTVL.

This sequence joins TRBV6-5 and TRBJ2-3; the D gene could be TRBD1 or TRBD2 (6 bases each). This CDR3 spans 16 amino acids. V was shortened by 4 bases and J by 1 base, with 15 bases between the two germline ends. Germline assignment: CDR1 MNHEY and CDR2 SVGAGI. CDR3 sequence: CASSLGGGGRTDTQYF. As DNA, the CDR3 is TGTGCCAGCAGTTTAGGGGGAGGCGGGCGCACAGATACGCAGTATTTT.

The V gene is TRBV19, the J gene TRBJ2-3, with D possibly called TRBD1 or TRBD2 (5 bases each). The CDR3 contains 16 residues. Trimming removed 3 bases from V and 5 bases from J, with 18 bases in between. The germline CDR1 and CDR2 sequences are LNHDA and SQIVND (reference sequence). DNA for the CDR3: TGTGCCAGTAGTATGGGAGCAGGGCCGGGTCTAGATACGCAGTATTTT. Amino acids: CASSMGAGPGLDTQYF.

The CDR3 DNA reads TGTGCCAGTAGTCCTTCCGGGACAGGGGCCTACGAGCAGTACTTC. Translated: CASSPSGTGAYEQYF. The gene calls are TRBV19 and TRBJ2-7, with 10 bases that match TRBD1. The CDR3 sequence is 15 residues long. The V gene end was trimmed by 5 bases and the J gene end by 2 bases; junction bases not matched to a gene: 6. Germline V gene sequence: CDR1 LNHDA, CDR2 SQIVND (reference sequence).

This clonotype was observed a handful of times. The chain is built from TRBV29-1 and TRBJ2-7, with 10 nucleotides matching TRBD2. CDR3 size: 13 residues. CDR1 and CDR2 (germline): SQVTM, ANQGSEA. V lost 3 bases and J lost 2; bases outside the gene matches: 1. The CDR3 is CSVETSGPYEQYF. CDR3 coding DNA: TGCAGCGTTGAGACTAGCGGGCCCTACGAGCAGTACTTC.

This clonotype occurred once. CDR3 region: CATASGGYGYTF. For the CDR3, the DNA is TGTGCCACTGCATCGGGAGGCTATGGCTACACCTTC. This rearrangement joins TRBV27 to TRBJ1-2; no clear D gene. Germline values: CDR1 MNHEY, CDR2 SMNVEV (reference sequence). The CDR3 is 12 residues long. V was trimmed by 10 bases and J by 4 bases, leaving 13 bases between them.

In its sample, this clonotype was seen many times. This chain uses TRBV27 with TRBJ2-7; a possible D gene is TRBD1 (6 bases). V shed 5 bases and J shed 4 bases, with 18 bases lying between them. Germline values: CDR1 MNHEY, CDR2 SMNVEV (reference sequence). The CDR3 has 15 amino acids. The CDR3 bases are TGTGCCAGCAGTCCTCAACAGGGTACCGGTTACGAGCAGTACTTC. Encoded protein: CASSPQQGTGYEQYF.

The rearrangement uses TRBV15 and TRBJ2-7, with 10 bases that match TRBD1. From germline, CDR1 is LNHNV and CDR2 YYDKDF (reference sequence). CDR3 length: 13 amino acids. The ends lost 3 bases at V and 7 bases at J; junction bases unmatched: 3. As DNA, the CDR3 is TGTGCCACCAGCAGGGACAGGGGGTTAGAGCAGTACTTC. Amino acids: CATSRDRGLEQYF. Combining the CDR3 with reference TRBV15 and TRBJ2-7 gives the whole variable domain DAMVIQNPRYQVTQFGKPVTLSCSQTLNHNVMYWYQQKSSQAPKLLFHYYDKDFNNEADTPDNFQSRRPNTSFCFLDIRSPGLGDTAMYLCATSRDRGLEQYFGPGTRLTVT.

The genes are TRBV29-1 and TRBJ2-7, with D perhaps matching TRBD2 (6 bases). This CDR3 is built from 14 residues. CDR1 is SQVTM and CDR2 is ANQGSEA in the germline V gene. The V end was cut by 0 bases, the J end by 10 bases, with 19 bases between. The CDR3 bases are TGCAGCGTTGAAGATCCGCGGGGAGTGGTTCAACAGTACTTC. Translated, it gives CSVEDPRGVVQQYF.

The chain recombines TRBV20-1 with TRBJ2-3; 13 bases agree with TRBD2. J lost 2 bases, V lost 5 bases, and 7 bases had no gene match. CDR1 DFQATT and CDR2 SNEGSKA come from the germline V gene (reference sequence). The CDR3 contains 16 residues. CDR3 nucleotide sequence: TGCAGTGCTGAAGCGACTAGCGGGAGGTACACAGATACGCAGTATTTT. Protein sequence: CSAEATSGRYTDTQYF.

V gene TRBV6-5 combines with J gene TRBJ2-3; 7 bases are a match to TRBD2. This CDR3 spans 15 amino acids. V shed 2 bases, J shed 0 bases, and the junction held 2 bases outside the gene matches. The germline V gene has CDR1 MNHEY and CDR2 SVGAGI. The CDR3 bases are TGTGCCAGCAGTTACGGCGGGGGAAGCACAGATACGCAGTATTTT. This encodes CASSYGGGSTDTQYF.

This clonotype was found once. This chain links TRBV29-1 with TRBJ2-7; 9 nucleotides agree with TRBD1. After removal of 6 bases from V and 1 base from J, the junction contained 7 bases not matched to a gene. The germline V gene has CDR1 SQVTM and CDR2 ANQGSEA. This CDR3 contains 14 residues. CDR3 sequence: CSVSRDRASYEQYF. As DNA, the CDR3 is TGCAGCGTCTCCCGGGACAGGGCATCCTACGAGCAGTACTTC.

CDR3 DNA sequence: TGTGCCAGCAGTGATCTCATGAACACTGAAGCTTTCTTT. Residues: CASSDLMNTEAFF. The genes are TRBV6-1 and TRBJ1-1; D is uncertain. V shed 3 bases and J shed 0 bases, with 5 bases lying between them. CDR3 length: 13 residues. From germline, CDR1 is MNHNS and CDR2 SASEGT.

The chain has TRBV10-3 and TRBJ1-1; weak D call: TRBD1 (5 bases). CDR1 ENHRY and CDR2 SYGVKD come from the germline V gene. This CDR3 is 15 amino acids long. V lost 5 bases, J lost 7 bases, and 20 bases lay in between. CDR3 sequence (DNA): TGTGCCATCAGTTACCAGTCGGCGGCCGGGGGTGAAGCTTTCTTT. It is translated as CAISYQSAAGGEAFF.